The clone carrying this T cell receptor (beta chain) was counted ten times or more. Its specificity is not known. Combining a sample-barcoded 5' primer with a J-beta primer mix, a second PCR ran for roughly 7 to 12 cycles. Unique molecular identifiers of 12 random nucleotides labeled each cDNA. CDR3-containing paired-end reads numbered at least 2.5 million in each sample. TCRdb re-derived calls from the 5' RACE reads in MiXCR, one entry per CDR3 protein. The sample includes some 1.5 million distinct CDR3 sequences, roughly 27% of them seen just once. This CDR3 has 15 amino acids. Trimming cost V 0 bases and J 5 bases, with 13 bases left between them. CDR1 is LGHDT, CDR2 YNNKEL, per germline (reference sequence). These data originate in a study of blood T cells in healthy people across ages. On the study more broadly: Template-switching capture recovered about one barcoded beta molecule per two T cells. The study's findings and limits: It was found that TCR beta diversity correlated strongly with the percentage of naive T cells.

The sequenced material came from blood. The TCR was taken from a woman aged 25-40 years in good health. The chain combines TRBV3-1 with TRBJ2-5; D unresolved. For the CDR3, the DNA is TGTGCCAGCAGCCAAGATTACGTAAGCCGGGAGACCCAGTACTTC. This encodes CASSQDYVSRETQYF.